This T cell receptor (beta chain) was profiled in a study of patients and donors after allogeneic stem cell transplantation. TCRdb redid the calling of the RT-PCR reads with MiXCR, one entry per CDR3 protein. The sample consists of around 700 distinct CDR3 sequences, about 0.8% of them appearing once. The CDR3 is made up of 16 amino acids. Germline loops: CDR1 MGHRA, CDR2 YSYEKL. Deletions cut 0 bases from V and 3 bases from J, with 15 bases between. This clonotype rates as medium-sized. Sequencing input: blood, either unsorted or a sorted T cell fraction (not recorded which). This clonotype was sampled from a human donor who was either an allogeneic HSCT recipient or a stem cell or donor lymphocyte infusion donor (not recorded which). It is not recorded whose cells these are; they may come from a transplant donor. The genes are TRBV4-1 and TRBJ2-7, with D perhaps matching TRBD1 (5 bases). The CDR3 region has the DNA TGCGCCAGCAGCCAAGAGTGGGGCACGGAGAACTACGAGCAGTACTTC. This translates into CASSQEWGTENYEQYF.